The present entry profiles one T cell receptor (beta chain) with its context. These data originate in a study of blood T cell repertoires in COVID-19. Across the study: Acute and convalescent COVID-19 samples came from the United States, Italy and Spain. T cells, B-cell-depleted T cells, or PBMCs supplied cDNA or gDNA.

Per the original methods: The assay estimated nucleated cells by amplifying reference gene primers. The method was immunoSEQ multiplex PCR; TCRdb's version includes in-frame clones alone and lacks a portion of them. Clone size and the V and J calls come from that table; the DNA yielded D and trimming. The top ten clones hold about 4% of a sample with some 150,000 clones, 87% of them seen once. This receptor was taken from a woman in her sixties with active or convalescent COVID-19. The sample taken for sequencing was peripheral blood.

CDR3 in DNA: TGCGCCAGCAGCTTGGACGGGACAGGGCTAGAGACCCAGTACTTC. Its translation: CASSLDGTGLETQYF. The V call is TRBV5-1, the J call TRBJ2-5, with 9 bases fitting TRBD1. The CDR3 sequence is 15 residues long. The germline CDR1 and CDR2 sequences are SGHRS and YFSETQ. V trimming: 0 bases; J trimming: 4 bases; junction bases outside the gene matches: 4.